The clone carrying this TCR beta chain has only a few counts. As handled by the study authors: The authors estimated nucleated cell counts from reference gene primer amplification. The protocol was immunoSEQ multiplex PCR, while the TCRdb copy is restricted to in-frame clones and leaves out a portion. For V, J and clone size, that table is used; D and trimming come from the DNA. The repertoire holds hundreds of thousands of clones, with approximately 91% as singletons. Trimming left V 6 bases short and J 2 bases short, with 5 bases between. The length of the CDR3 is 11 residues. Germline CDR1 reads MNHNY; CDR2 reads SVGAGI (reference sequence). This sample was taken from a study of blood T cell repertoires in COVID-19. Study information: Sites in the United States, Italy and Spain provided acute and convalescent COVID-19 samples. T cells, B-cell-depleted T cells, or PBMCs supplied cDNA or gDNA.

This chain links TRBV6-6 with TRBJ2-7; D is unresolved. The TCR originated in a man aged 60-69 years who had recovered from COVID-19. The source material was peripheral blood. The CDR3 region is CASRRTYEQYF. CDR3 in DNA: TGTGCCAGCAGGAGGACCTACGAGCAGTACTTC.